Listed here is a single T cell receptor (beta chain). Its binding antigen is unknown. Within one base of it there is no much larger clone, and no base qualities were kept. The record originates from a study of T cells after yellow fever vaccination (dated by TCRdb to the late 2010s). Looking at the study overall: Libraries from fractions with low cell numbers were prepared with the SMART-Seq v4 Ultra Low Input RNA kit. Bulk TCR alpha and beta repertoires were sequenced longitudinally to track T-cell clones before and after primary and booster YFV17D yellow fever vaccination. Two healthy male donors made up the cohort, one aged 18 to 29 years and the other aged 30 to 40 years. Blood was collected at multiple timepoints before and after primary and secondary immunization, and bulk PBMC replicates and cell subsets were isolated.

The sample was run on an Illumina NovaSeq 6000. TCR cDNA was made using 5'RACE template switching, a step that added a universal primer site and unique molecular identifiers. cDNA synthesis was primed from both the TCR alpha and TCR beta constant segments. Two PCR steps were used to amplify libraries, with sample barcodes and sequencing adapters being added in the second step. Sequencing of libraries was done on Illumina HiSeq 2500 (2x100 bp) or NovaSeq (2x150 bp). The published analysis was carried out like this. MIGEC handled demultiplexing of reads and collapsing into UMI consensus sequences, while MiXCR performed V(D)J alignment. Vaccine-responding clonotypes were defined with edgeR using replicate PBMC samples, requiring FDR below 0.01 and a log2 fold change above 5 up to day 15. Each bulk clonotype received a CD4 or CD8 identity based on whether the sequenced CD4 or CD8 repertoire contained that clonotype at higher abundance. TCRdb reran the public reads through fastp at Q25 and MiXCR, keeping productive beta chains. Identical CDR3 proteins give one entry, which carries the most common genes and DNA. In this record, the V and J calls reflect TCRdb's handling and not the investigators' own analysis. For this sample there are 250,000 to 400,000 distinct CDR3 sequences; 3.5% to 4.5% appear just once. Clones ranked in the top ten supply around 19% of the sample.

The CDR3 runs 13 residues from the cysteine to the phenylalanine. Kept here is only the CDR3 DNA, which spans 39 bases and is read in frame from base 1. After removal of 5 bases from V and 8 bases from J, the junction retains 4 bases not matched to a gene. What the treatment or condition label conveys for this sample: live attenuated yellow fever vaccine strain. Two biological replicates of bulk PBMCs were collected at each blood-draw timepoint. A standard Ficoll-Paque protocol was used to isolate PBMCs from peripheral blood. TriZol was used to extract RNA from bulk PBMCs, from CD4 and CD8 fractions, and from dextramer-positive and dextramer-negative fractions. Points the paper makes about the study in general: A small share of clonotypes was detected in both CD4 and CD8 compartments, with the overlap likely arising from convergent recombination. After the booster, most of the clones that had expanded following primary vaccination were detected again (approximately 96% of CD4 and roughly 88% of CD8), which suggests that memory was broadly maintained. Because abundant contaminating clonotypes from the bulk population could be contained in FACS-sorted repertoires, computational filtering was required. Because the study included only a couple of donors, the extent to which the findings can be generalized is limited. Compared with the primary T-cell response, the secondary T-cell response was weaker but faster, peaking on day 5 rather than day 15.

This chain joins TRBV12-3 or TRBV12-4 to TRBJ1-4; 8 junctional bases match TRBD1. Sample: PBMCs, taken 15 days after the yellow fever booster vaccination. The sequence was collected from a young man who received the YFV17D yellow fever vaccine. Here is the DNA: TGTGCCAGCAGTCCGGGACAGGCAGAAAAACTGTTTTTT. Its translation reads: CASSPGQAEKLFF.